These 20 T cell receptor beta chains were sequenced from one sample in a study of tumor-infiltrating lymphocytes in primary liver carcinoma (dated by TCRdb to about 2017). Total RNA and DNA were co-extracted from around 20-30 mg of bulk tissue with the AllPrep DNA/RNA mini kit, without cell sorting. The run used an Illumina HiSeq 2500. TCRbeta-specific cDNA was reverse-transcribed from approximately 0.5 ug total RNA using a constant-region primer and ProtoScript II reverse transcriptase. Construction of the TCRbeta libraries relied on three nested rounds of multiplex PCR, following a slightly modified ARM-PCR procedure. Each of the first two PCR rounds ran for approximately 11 cycles and used multiplex TRBV1-TRBV30 forward primers together with a Cbeta reverse primer. TCRdb reanalyzed the raw reads on its own, using fastp at Q25 for trimming and MiXCR for clone calling, and kept in-frame beta chains. Rows merge per CDR3 protein into single entries with the most common DNA and genes. This sample comprises about 200,000 distinct CDR3 sequences, roughly 80% of them detected only once. 15% to 20% of the sample comes from the top ten.

Material for sequencing was tumor tissue from primary liver carcinoma. All receptors come from a man aged 35 to 55 with primary liver carcinoma and hepatitis B virus infection.

There are many counts of this clonotype. The chain links TRBV5-4 to TRBJ2-7; D ambiguous. Germline values: CDR1 SGHNT, CDR2 YYREEE (reference sequence). This CDR3 comprises 15 residues. V was trimmed by 1 base and J by 0 bases, leaving 11 bases between them. The CDR3 coding sequence is TGTGCCAGCAGCTTGTTCGGTGGCCCCTCCTACGAGCAGTACTTC. It specifies CASSLFGGPSYEQYF.

The table lists this clonotype with a few counts. CDR3 protein: CASSQDYGTGDGYTF. DNA of the CDR3: TGCGCCAGCAGCCAAGATTACGGGACTGGGGATGGCTACACCTTC. The chain carries TRBV4-3 and TRBJ1-2; D perhaps matches TRBD1 (5 bases). Germline CDR1 LGHNA, CDR2 YSLEER. Trimming removed 0 bases at V and 6 bases at J, with 14 bases between. This CDR3 has 15 amino acids.

As concerns this clonotype: The junction departs from germline at one end; a sequencing error may be responsible. The genes are TRBV28 and TRBJ2-3, with 8 bases lining up with TRBD2. This CDR3 has 16 amino acids. In germline, CDR1 is MDHEN, CDR2 SYDVKM. CDR3 residues: CASLGGSGGSTDKQYF. The CDR3 DNA reads as TGTGCCAGCCTGGGAGGATCGGGAGGGAGCACAGATAAGCAGTATTTT.

This chain uses TRBV6-5 with TRBJ1-2; D might be TRBD1 (6 bases). The germline CDR1 and CDR2 sequences are MNHEY and SVGAGI. The CDR3 extends over 13 amino acids. CDR3 sequence (DNA): TGTGCAGGCAGAGGGGACAAGACGTATGGCTACACCTTC. Translation gives CAGRGDKTYGYTF.

A single count supports this clonotype. The final CDR3 position lacks the conserved phenylalanine or tryptophan, pointing to a likely read error. The limits of the CDR3 on the DNA are not certain, so only TCRdb's listed CDR3 is given. The genes are TRBV29-1 and TRBJ2-5; the table's TRBD1 call for D was not verified on the DNA. In germline, CDR1 is SQVTM, CDR2 ANQGSEA. The CDR3 numbers 14 amino acids, ends counted. The CDR3 region is CSVGNGQGQETQYS.

This clonotype has ten or more counts. The chain employs TRBV7-9 and TRBJ1-1; no clear D gene. The V gene's germline CDR1 is SEHNR and CDR2 FQNEAQ (reference sequence). This CDR3 has 15 residues. Trimming took 0 bases from V and 1 from J, leaving 9 bases between them. The CDR3 DNA sequence: TGTGCCAGCAGCTTAGCGCGGGCCGAGAACACTGAAGCTTTCTTT. Amino acids: CASSLARAENTEAFF. Based on the CDR3 plus reference TRBV7-9 and TRBJ1-1, the full variable domain is DTGVSQNPRHKITKRGQNVTFRCDPISEHNRLYWYRQTLGQGPEFLTYFQNEAQLEKSRLLSDRFSAERPKGSFSTLEIQRTEQGDSAMYLCASSLARAENTEAFFGQGTRLTVV.

This clonotype occurred once. Sequence at one end of the junction differs from germline and may be a read error. This chain links TRBV11-2 with TRBJ1-5; perhaps TRBD1 as D (6 bases). Germline values: CDR1 SGHAT, CDR2 FQNNGV. CDR3 size: 17 residues. CDR3 in DNA: TGTGCCAGCAGGTTAGTACGTGTAACAGGGAGCAATCAGGCCCAGCATTTT. Encoded protein: CASRLVRVTGSNQAQHF.

About this clonotype: The junction shows a germline mismatch at one end, possibly a read error. The chain couples TRBV6-2 or TRBV6-3 to TRBJ2-2; no clear D. This CDR3 has 13 residues. Germline values: CDR1 MNHEY, CDR2 SVGEGT. CDR3 protein: CVSSDDWAGELFF. CDR3 DNA sequence: TGTGTCAGCAGTGATGACTGGGCCGGGGAGCTGTTTTTT.

As to this clonotype: Given the absence of the conserved phenylalanine or tryptophan at the CDR3 end, a read error is likely. The CDR3 reads CVSSEVAGAGDTQYC. The CDR3 nucleotides read TGTGTCAGCAGTGAGGTAGCGGGAGCTGGGGATACGCAGTATTGT. The V and J genes are TRBV6-1 and TRBJ2-3, with 9 bases fitting TRBD2. The V gene's germline CDR1 is MNHNS and CDR2 SASEGT. This CDR3 region has 15 residues.

This clonotype was seen repeatedly, ten times or more. The chain joins TRBV4-3 to TRBJ1-1; D remains ambiguous. The CDR3 spans 13 residues. Looked up from germline, CDR1 is LGHNA and CDR2 is YSLEER. V lost 1 base and J 1 base, leaving 4 bases between the germline ends. CDR3 nucleotides: TGCGCCAGCAGCCAAGCTAGGAACACTGAAGCTTTCTTT. This codes for CASSQARNTEAFF.

In regard to this clonotype: One end of the junction varies from germline; a read error may be responsible. The chain employs TRBV12-5 and TRBJ2-1; D gene unclear. CDR1 is LGHNT, CDR2 FRNRAP, per germline. The CDR3 is 13 amino acids. The CDR3 is CASGYSIYNEQFF. CDR3 in DNA: TGTGCCAGTGGTTATTCTATATACAATGAGCAGTTCTTC. The full variable domain, its missing parts supplied by reference TRBV12-5 and TRBJ2-1, is DARVTQTPRHKVTEMGQEVTMRCQPILGHNTVFWYRQTMMQGLELLAYFRNRAPLDDSGMPKDRFSAEMPDATLATLKIQPSEPRDSAVYFCASGYSIYNEQFFGPGTRLTVL.

This clonotype was counted only a few times. The rearrangement links TRBV7-3 to TRBJ2-3, with TRBD2 matching over 7 bases. The CDR3 is made up of 14 amino acids. Losses at the gene ends were 0 bases for V and 6 bases for J; bases not matched to a gene: 3. The V gene's germline CDR1 is SGHTA and CDR2 FQGTGA. CDR3 region: CASSLTGGTDTQYF. CDR3 nucleotides: TGTGCCAGCAGCTTAACGGGAGGGACCGATACGCAGTATTTT.

The chain's CDR3 is CANSQDGGRDNEQYF. DNA of the CDR3: TGTGCTAACAGCCAAGATGGCGGGAGGGACAACGAGCAGTACTTC. This chain links TRBV4-2 with TRBJ2-7; 9 bases are a match to TRBD2. This CDR3 has 15 residues. Germline CDR1 reads LGHNA; CDR2 reads YNFKEQ.

About this clonotype itself: At one of its ends the junction is not consistent with the germline gene, which may arise from a read error. This sequence joins TRBV5-1 and TRBJ2-3; 7 bases are a match to TRBD2. Germline V gene sequence: CDR1 SGHRS, CDR2 YFSETQ. This CDR3 is 16 amino acids long. The CDR3 DNA reads TGCGCCAGCAACTTGGCCGGGAGGAGAAGCACAGATACGCAGTATTTT. Translated: CASNLAGRRSTDTQYF.

Comment on this clonotype: One junction end does not reproduce the germline sequence, and a read error may be involved. The chain couples TRBV4-2 to TRBJ2-1, with 7 bases matching TRBD2. The CDR3 has 16 amino acids. Germline CDR1 LGHNA, CDR2 YNFKEQ. The DNA for the CDR3 is TGTCCCAGCAGCCAACTTAGCGGGCTTTCCTACAATGAGCACTTCTTC. Translating it yields CPSSQLSGLSYNEHFF.

This clonotype was detected a few times. This sequence joins TRBV7-3 and TRBJ2-1, with 8 positions matching TRBD1. The CDR3 covers 15 residues. Trimming took 5 bases from V and 8 from J; bases not matched to a gene: 11. From germline, CDR1 is SGHTA and CDR2 FQGTGA. Written as DNA, the CDR3 is TGTGCCAGCAGCCCCGGGACAGGTTCCTGGGATGAGCAGTTCTTC. Encoded protein: CASSPGTGSWDEQFF. Variable domain in full (rest from reference TRBV7-3 and TRBJ2-1): GAGVSQTPSNKVTEKGKYVELRCDPISGHTALYWYRQSLGQGPEFLIYFQGTGAADDSGLPNDRFFAVRPEGSVSTLKIQRTERGDSAVYLCASSPGTGSWDEQFFGPGTRLTVL.

This chain joins TRBV11-1 and TRBJ2-7; possibly TRBD1 for D (5 bases). Trimming removed 8 bases at V and 7 bases at J, with 15 bases between. The CDR3 is made up of 12 amino acids. CDR1 is SGHAT and CDR2 is FQDESV in the germline V gene (reference sequence). The chain's CDR3 is CASYPDSYEQYF. As DNA, the CDR3 is TGTGCCAGCTACCCAGACAGCTATGAGCAGTACTTC. Combining the CDR3 with reference TRBV11-1 and TRBJ2-7 gives the whole variable domain EAEVAQSPRYKITEKSQAVAFWCDPISGHATLYWYRQILGQGPELLVQFQDESVVDDSQLPKDRFSAERLKGVDSTLKIQPAELGDSAMYLCASYPDSYEQYFGPGTRLTVT.

This clonotype was observed a single time. V is TRBV29-1 and J is TRBJ2-1; 12 nucleotides align to TRBD1. The germline V gene encodes CDR1 SQVTM and CDR2 ANQGSEA. Germline trimming cut 5 bases from V and 8 bases from J; bases unmatched to any gene: 10. The CDR3 contains 15 residues. CDR3 sequence reads: CSVKLGTGGFYEQFF. CDR3 DNA: TGCAGCGTTAAGCTCGGGACAGGGGGCTTTTATGAGCAGTTCTTC.

In its sample, this clonotype was seen many times. A much more abundant neighbour one base away suggests this may be a read error. V usage is TRBV6-6 and J usage is TRBJ2-1; TRBD2 is a possible D gene (6 bases). This CDR3 has 15 residues. Per the germline V gene, CDR1 is MNHNY and CDR2 is SVGAGI (reference sequence). CDR3 DNA sequence: TGTGCCAGCAGTTACCCGGGAGACGGGTACAATGAGCAGTCCTTC. The encoded protein is CASSYPGDGYNEQSF.

Regarding this clonotype: The junction differs from germline at one of its ends, possibly a read error. The CDR3 is CASSLGLSSGRDETLYF. CDR3 DNA: TGTGCCAGCAGCTTAGGGCTATCTAGCGGGAGGGATGAAACCCTGTACTTC. The chain uses TRBV11-2 and TRBJ2-5; TRBD2 aligns across 12 bases. The CDR3 contains 17 residues. Germline assignment: CDR1 SGHAT and CDR2 FQNNGV. Using reference TRBV11-2 and TRBJ2-5 for the parts outside the CDR3, the full variable domain is EAGVAQSPRYKIIEKRQSVAFWCNPISGHATLYWYQQILGQGPKLLIQFQNNGVVDDSQLPKDRFSAERLKGVDSTLKIQPAKLEDSAVYLCASSLGLSSGRDETLYFGPGTRLLVL.